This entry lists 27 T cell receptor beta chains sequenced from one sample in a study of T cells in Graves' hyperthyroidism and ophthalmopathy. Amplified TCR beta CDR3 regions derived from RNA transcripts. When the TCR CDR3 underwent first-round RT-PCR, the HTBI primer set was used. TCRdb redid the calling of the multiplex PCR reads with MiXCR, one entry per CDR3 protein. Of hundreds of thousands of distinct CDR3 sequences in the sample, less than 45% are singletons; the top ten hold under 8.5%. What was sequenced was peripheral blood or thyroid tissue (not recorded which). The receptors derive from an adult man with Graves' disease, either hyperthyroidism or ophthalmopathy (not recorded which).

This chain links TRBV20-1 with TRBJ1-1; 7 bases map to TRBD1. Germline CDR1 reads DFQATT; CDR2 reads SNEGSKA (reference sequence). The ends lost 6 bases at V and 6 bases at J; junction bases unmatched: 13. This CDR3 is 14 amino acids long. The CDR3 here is CSAAPTGLLAEAFF. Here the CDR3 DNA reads TGCAGTGCAGCCCCGACAGGGCTCTTAGCTGAAGCTTTCTTT.

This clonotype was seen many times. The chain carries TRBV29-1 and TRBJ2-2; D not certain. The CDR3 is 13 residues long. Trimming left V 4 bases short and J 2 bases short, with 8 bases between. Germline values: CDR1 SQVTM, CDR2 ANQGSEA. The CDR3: CSVGESNTGELFF. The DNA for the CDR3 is TGCAGCGTTGGCGAGTCCAACACCGGGGAGCTGTTTTTT.

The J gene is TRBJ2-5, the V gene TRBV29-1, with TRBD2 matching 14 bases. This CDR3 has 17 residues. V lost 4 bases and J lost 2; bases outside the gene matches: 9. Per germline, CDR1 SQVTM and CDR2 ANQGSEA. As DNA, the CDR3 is TGCAGCGTTGTTCGACTAGCGGGAGGGCGGGGACAAGAGACCCAGTACTTC. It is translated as CSVVRLAGGRGQETQYF.

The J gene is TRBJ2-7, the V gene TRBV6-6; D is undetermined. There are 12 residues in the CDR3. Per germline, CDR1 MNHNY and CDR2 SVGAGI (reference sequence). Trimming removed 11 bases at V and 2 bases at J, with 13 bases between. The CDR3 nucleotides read TGTGCCGCCGTTAACAGCGCCTACGAGCAGTACTTC. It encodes CAAVNSAYEQYF.

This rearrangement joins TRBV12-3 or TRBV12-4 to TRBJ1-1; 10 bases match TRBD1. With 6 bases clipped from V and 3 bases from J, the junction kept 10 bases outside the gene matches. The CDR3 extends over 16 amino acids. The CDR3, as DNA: TGTGCCAGCAGAAACGACAGGGGGCAAGGGGACACTGAAGCTTTCTTT. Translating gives CASRNDRGQGDTEAFF.

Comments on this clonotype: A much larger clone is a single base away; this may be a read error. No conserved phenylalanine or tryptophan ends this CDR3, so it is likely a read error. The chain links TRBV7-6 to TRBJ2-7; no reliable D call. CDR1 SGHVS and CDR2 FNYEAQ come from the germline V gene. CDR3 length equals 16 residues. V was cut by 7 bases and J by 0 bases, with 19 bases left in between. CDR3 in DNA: TGTGCCAGCACCCCCGGGTCTAGTGCGAGCTCCTACGAGCAGTACCTC. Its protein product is CASTPGSSASSYEQYL.

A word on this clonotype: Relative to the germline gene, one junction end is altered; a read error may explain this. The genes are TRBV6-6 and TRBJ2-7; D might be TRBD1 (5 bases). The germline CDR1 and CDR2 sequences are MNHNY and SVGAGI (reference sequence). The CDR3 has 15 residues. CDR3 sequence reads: CASSVGQLSVYERYF. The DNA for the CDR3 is TGTGCCAGCAGTGTGGGGCAGTTGTCAGTCTACGAGCGGTACTTC.

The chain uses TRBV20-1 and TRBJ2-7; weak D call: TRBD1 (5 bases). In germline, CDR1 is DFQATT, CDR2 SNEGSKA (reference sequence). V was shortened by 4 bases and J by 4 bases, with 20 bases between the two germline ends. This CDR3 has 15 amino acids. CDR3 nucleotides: TGCAGTGCTACTGTTCTACAGGACCTGGGGTACGAGCAGTACTTC. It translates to CSATVLQDLGYEQYF.

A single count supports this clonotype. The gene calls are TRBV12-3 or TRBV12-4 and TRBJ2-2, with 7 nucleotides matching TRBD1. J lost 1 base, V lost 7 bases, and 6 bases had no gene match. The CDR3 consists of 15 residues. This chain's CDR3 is CASTRGWGNTGELFF. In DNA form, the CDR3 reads TGTGCCAGCACCAGGGGGTGGGGGAACACCGGGGAGCTGTTTTTT.

CDR3 amino acids: CATSRALAGEGETQYF. CDR3 nucleotides: TGTGCCACCAGCAGAGCTCTAGCGGGAGAGGGTGAGACCCAGTACTTC. The chain uses TRBV15 and TRBJ2-5, with 10 bases that match TRBD2. Per the germline V gene, CDR1 is LNHNV and CDR2 is YYDKDF (reference sequence). Losses at the gene ends were 1 base for V and 5 bases for J; bases not matched to a gene: 7. The CDR3 is 16 amino acids.

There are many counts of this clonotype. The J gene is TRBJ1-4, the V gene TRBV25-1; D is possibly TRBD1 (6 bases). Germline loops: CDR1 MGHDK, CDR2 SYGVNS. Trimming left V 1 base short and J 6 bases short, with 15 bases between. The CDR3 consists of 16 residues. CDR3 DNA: TGTGCCAGCAGTGAATTTCGGGGGGCGGTCTATGAAAAACTGTTTTTT. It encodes CASSEFRGAVYEKLFF.

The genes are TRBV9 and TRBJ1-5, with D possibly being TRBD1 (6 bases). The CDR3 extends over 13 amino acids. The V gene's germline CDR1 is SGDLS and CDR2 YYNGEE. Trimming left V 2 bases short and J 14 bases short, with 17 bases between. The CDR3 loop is CASSVVGRGREHF. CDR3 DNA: TGTGCCAGCAGCGTCGTTGGCAGGGGCCGTGAGCATTTT. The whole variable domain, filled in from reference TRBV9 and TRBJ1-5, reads DSGVTQTPKHLITATGQRVTLRCSPRSGDLSVYWYQQSLDQGLQFLIQYYNGEERAKGNILERFSAQQFPDLHSELNLSSLELGDSALYFCASSVVGRGREHFGDGTRLSIL.

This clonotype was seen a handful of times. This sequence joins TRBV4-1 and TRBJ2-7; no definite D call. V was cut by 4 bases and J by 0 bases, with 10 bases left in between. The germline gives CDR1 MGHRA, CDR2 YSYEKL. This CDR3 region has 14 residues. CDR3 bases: TGCGCCAGCAGCCGGCGGATAAACTCCTACGAGCAGTACTTC. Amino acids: CASSRRINSYEQYF.

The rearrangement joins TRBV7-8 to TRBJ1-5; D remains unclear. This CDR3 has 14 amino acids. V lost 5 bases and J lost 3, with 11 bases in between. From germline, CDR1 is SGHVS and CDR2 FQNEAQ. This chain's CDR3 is CASSALDSNQPQHF. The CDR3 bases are TGTGCCAGCAGCGCACTCGACTCCAATCAGCCCCAGCATTTT.

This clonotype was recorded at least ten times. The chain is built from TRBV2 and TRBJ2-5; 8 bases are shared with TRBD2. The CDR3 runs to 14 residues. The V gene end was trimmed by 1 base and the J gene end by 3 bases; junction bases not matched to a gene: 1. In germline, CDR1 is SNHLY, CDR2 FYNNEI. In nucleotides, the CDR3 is TGTGCCAGCAGTGAAGTGCGGGGGGAAGAGACCCAGTACTTC. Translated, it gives CASSEVRGEETQYF.

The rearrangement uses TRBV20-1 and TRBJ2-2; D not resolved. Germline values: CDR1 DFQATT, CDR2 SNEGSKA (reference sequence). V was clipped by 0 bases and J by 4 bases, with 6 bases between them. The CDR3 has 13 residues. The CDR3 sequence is CSAREGGTGELFF. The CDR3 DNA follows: TGCAGTGCTAGAGAGGGTGGCACCGGGGAGCTGTTTTTT.

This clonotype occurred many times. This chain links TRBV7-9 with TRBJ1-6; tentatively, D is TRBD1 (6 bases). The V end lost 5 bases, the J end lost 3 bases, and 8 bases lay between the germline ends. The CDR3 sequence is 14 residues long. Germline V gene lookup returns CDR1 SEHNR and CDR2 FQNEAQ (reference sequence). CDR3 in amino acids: CASSLTGYNSPLHF. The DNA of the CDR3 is TGTGCCAGCAGCCTGACAGGCTATAATTCACCCCTCCACTTT.

DNA of the CDR3: TGTGCCAGCAGTGACCGGGGCGGGACAGGGACTGAAGCTTTCTTT. Its protein product is CASSDRGGTGTEAFF. The chain uses TRBV25-1 and TRBJ1-1, with 9 bases fitting TRBD1. This CDR3 spans 15 amino acids. The V gene's germline CDR1 is MGHDK and CDR2 SYGVNS. V trimming: 3 bases; J trimming: 5 bases; junction bases outside the gene matches: 7.

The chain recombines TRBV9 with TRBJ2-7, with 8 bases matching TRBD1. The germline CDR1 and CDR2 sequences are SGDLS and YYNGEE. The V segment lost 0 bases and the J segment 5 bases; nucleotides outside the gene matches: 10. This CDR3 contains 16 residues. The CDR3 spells CASSVEPGQGFNEQYF. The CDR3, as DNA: TGTGCCAGCAGCGTAGAGCCCGGACAGGGTTTCAACGAGCAGTACTTC.

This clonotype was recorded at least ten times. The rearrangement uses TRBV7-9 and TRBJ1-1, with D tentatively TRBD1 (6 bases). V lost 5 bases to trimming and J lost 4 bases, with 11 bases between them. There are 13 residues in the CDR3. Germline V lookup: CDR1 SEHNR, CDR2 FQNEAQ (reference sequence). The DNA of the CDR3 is TGTGCCAGCAGCCCCGGGGGCGGCACTGAAGCTTTCTTT. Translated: CASSPGGGTEAFF.

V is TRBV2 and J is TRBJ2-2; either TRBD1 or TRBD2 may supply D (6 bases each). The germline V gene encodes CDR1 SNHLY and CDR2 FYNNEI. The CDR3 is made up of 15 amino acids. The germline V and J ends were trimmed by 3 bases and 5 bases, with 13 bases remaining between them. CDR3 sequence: CASSEGGGKTGELFF. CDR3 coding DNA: TGTGCCAGCAGTGAGGGGGGCGGGAAGACCGGGGAGCTGTTTTTT.

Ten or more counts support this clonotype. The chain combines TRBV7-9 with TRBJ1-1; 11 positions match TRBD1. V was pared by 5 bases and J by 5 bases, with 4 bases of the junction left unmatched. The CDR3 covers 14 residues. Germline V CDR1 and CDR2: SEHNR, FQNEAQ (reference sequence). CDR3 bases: TGTGCCAGCAGCGACCGGGACAGGGGGACTGAAGCTTTCTTT. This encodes CASSDRDRGTEAFF.

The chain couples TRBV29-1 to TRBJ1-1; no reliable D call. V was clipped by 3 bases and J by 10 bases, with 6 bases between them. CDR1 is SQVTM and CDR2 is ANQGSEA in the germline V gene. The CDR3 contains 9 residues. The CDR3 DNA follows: TGCAGCGTTGATGTAGGAGCTTTCTTT. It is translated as CSVDVGAFF.

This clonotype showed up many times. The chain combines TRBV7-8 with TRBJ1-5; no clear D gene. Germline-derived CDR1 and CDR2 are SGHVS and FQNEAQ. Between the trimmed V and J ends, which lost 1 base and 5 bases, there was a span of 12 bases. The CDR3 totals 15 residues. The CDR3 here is CASSLGSGGYQPQHF. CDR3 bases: TGTGCCAGCAGCTTAGGGTCAGGAGGGTATCAGCCCCAGCATTTT.

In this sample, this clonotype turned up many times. CDR3 coding DNA: TGCGCCAGCAGCGATTCGCCCGGAAACACCATATATTTT. This codes for CASSDSPGNTIYF. This sequence joins TRBV10-1 and TRBJ1-3; unclear D gene. With 6 bases removed from V and 4 bases from J, the gap between germline ends came to 10 bases. The CDR3 runs to 13 residues. Germline assignment: CDR1 WNHNN and CDR2 SYGVQD (reference sequence).

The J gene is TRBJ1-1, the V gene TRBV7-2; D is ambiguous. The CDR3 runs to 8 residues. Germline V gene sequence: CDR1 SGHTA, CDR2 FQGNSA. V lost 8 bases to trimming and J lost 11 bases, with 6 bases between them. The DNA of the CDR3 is TGTGCCAGCGGGGTGGCTTTCTTT. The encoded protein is CASGVAFF.

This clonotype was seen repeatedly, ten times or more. The CDR3 DNA is TGTGCCAGCAGTATTGGACAGTCTAATCAGCCCCAGCATTTT. It translates to CASSIGQSNQPQHF. The chain recombines TRBV2 with TRBJ1-5; D might be TRBD1 (6 bases). The CDR3 has 14 amino acids. Trimming took 5 bases from V and 4 from J, leaving 12 bases between them. Germline CDR1 is SNHLY and CDR2 is FYNNEI.